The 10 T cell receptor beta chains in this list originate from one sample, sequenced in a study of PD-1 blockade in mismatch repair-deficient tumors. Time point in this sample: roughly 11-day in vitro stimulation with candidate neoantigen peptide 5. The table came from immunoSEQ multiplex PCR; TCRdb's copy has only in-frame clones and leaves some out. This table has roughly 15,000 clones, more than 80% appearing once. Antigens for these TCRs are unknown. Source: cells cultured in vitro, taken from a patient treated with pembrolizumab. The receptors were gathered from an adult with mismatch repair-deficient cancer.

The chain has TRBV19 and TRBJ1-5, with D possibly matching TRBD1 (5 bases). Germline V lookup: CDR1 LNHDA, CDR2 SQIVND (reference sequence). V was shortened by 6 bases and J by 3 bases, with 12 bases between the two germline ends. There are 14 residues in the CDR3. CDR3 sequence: CASRWGDANQPQHF. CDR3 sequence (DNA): TGTGCCAGTAGGTGGGGGGATGCCAATCAGCCCCAGCATTTT.

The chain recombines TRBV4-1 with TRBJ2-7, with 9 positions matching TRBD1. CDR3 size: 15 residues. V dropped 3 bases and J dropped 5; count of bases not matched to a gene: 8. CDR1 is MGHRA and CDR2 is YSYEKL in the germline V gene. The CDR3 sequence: CASSHPGQGLDEQYF. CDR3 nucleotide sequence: TGCGCCAGCAGCCACCCGGGACAGGGATTAGACGAGCAGTACTTC.

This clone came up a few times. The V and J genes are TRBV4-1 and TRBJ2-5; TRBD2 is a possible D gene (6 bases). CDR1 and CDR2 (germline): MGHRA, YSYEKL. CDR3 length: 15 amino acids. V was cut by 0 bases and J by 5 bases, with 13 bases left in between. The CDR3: CASSQEGRGTETQYF. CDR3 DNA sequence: TGCGCCAGCAGCCAAGAGGGGCGGGGCACCGAGACCCAGTACTTC.

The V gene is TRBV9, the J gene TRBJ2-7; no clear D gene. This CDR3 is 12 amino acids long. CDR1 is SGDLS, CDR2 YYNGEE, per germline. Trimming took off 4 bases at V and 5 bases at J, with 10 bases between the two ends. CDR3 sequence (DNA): TGTGCCAGCAGCCTTGGGGTCCACGAGCAGTACTTC. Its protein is CASSLGVHEQYF.

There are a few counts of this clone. The CDR3 DNA reads TGTGCCAGTAGGGTTTGGCAGAGGGACGGCACTGAAGCTTTCTTT. It translates to CASRVWQRDGTEAFF. This sequence joins TRBV19 and TRBJ1-1, with D perhaps matching TRBD1 (5 bases). This CDR3 region has 15 residues. Trimming removed 6 bases from V and 4 bases from J, with 18 bases in between. Germline V gene lookup returns CDR1 LNHDA and CDR2 SQIVND (reference sequence).

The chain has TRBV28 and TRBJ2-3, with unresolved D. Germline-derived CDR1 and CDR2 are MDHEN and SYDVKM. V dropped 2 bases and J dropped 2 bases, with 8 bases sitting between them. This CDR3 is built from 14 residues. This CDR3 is CASSLVGDTDTQYF. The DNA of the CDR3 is TGTGCCAGCAGTTTAGTTGGGGACACAGATACGCAGTATTTT.

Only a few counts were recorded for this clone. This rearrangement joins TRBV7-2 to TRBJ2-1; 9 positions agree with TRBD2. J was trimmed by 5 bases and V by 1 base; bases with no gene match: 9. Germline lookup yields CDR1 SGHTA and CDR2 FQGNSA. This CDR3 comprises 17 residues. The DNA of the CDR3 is TGTGCCAGCAGCTTAGTGGCGGGAGGGCGAAGTGACAATGAGCAGTTCTTC. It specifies CASSLVAGGRSDNEQFF.

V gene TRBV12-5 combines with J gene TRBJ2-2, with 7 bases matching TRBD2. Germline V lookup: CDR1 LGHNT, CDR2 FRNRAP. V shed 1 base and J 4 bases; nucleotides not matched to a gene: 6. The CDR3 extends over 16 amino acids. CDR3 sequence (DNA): TGTGCTAGTGGTTTGGGACTAGCATATGGCACCGGGGAGCTGTTTTTT. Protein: CASGLGLAYGTGELFF.

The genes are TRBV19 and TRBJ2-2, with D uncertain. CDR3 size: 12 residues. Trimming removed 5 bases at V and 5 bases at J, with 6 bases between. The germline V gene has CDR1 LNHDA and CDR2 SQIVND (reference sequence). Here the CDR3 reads CASSQATGELFF. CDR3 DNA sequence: TGTGCCAGTAGTCAGGCGACCGGGGAGCTGTTTTTT.

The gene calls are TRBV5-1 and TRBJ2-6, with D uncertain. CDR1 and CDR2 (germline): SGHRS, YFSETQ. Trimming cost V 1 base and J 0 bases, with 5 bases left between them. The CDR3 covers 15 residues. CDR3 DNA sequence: TGCGCCAGCAGCTTGTTAATCTCTGGGGCCAACGTCCTGACTTTC. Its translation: CASSLLISGANVLTF.